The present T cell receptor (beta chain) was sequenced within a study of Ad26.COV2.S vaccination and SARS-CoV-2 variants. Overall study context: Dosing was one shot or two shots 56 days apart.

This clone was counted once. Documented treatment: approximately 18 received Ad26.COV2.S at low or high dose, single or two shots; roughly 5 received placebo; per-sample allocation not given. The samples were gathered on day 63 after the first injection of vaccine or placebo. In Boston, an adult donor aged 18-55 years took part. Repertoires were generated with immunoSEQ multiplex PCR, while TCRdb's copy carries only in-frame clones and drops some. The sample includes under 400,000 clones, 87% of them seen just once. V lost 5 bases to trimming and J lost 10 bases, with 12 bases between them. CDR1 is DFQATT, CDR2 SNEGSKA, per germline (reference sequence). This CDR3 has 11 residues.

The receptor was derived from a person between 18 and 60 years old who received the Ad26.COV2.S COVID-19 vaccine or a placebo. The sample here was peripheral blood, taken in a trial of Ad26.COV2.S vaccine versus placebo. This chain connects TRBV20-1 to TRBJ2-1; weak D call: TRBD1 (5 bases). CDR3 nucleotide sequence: TGCAGTGCTTTCAGGGTAGACGAGCAGTTCTTC. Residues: CSAFRVDEQFF.